This T cell receptor (beta chain) was profiled in a study of blood T cell repertoires in COVID-19. The V gene lost 0 bases and the J gene lost 4 bases, with 10 bases spanning the gap. Germline CDR1 SGHRS, CDR2 YFSETQ. The CDR3 is made up of 14 amino acids. Participants spanned ages about 18 to 100 years and resided in 20 to 30 US areas. Assignment of participants to cohorts was predicated upon participant-reported clinical history. The recovered donors of Cohort 3 showed two negative PCRs, clearance, or symptom resolution. Comments on this clone: Other nucleotide sequences from this sample produce the same CDR3.

In the original workflow: How many nucleated cells were present was estimated from reference gene primer amplification. This table comes from immunoSEQ multiplex PCR, and its TCRdb copy is limited to in-frame clones, with some not included. V, J and clone size were drawn from that table, and D and trimming were deduced from the DNA. Of hundreds of thousands of clones in the sample, roughly 85% were seen once. The genes are TRBV5-1 and TRBJ2-5; weak D call: TRBD2 (5 bases). This TCR was recovered from a woman aged 40-49 years who had recovered from COVID-19. The material sequenced was PBMCs or T cells enriched from blood (not recorded which). The CDR3 DNA sequence: TGCGCCAGCAGCTTGGGGCAACGGGGAGAGACCCAGTACTTC. Its translation: CASSLGQRGETQYF.